This TCR beta chain stems from a study of cytomegalovirus exposure and HLA in healthy donors. General study results and limits: A later analysis linked a missense variant in DCLRE1C to the trimming of TCR beta V and J genes. The later analysis indicated that the majority of CMV-associated TCR beta chains appeared HLA-restricted. In all likelihood, a cluster of highly shared sequence variants was a sequencing artifact. Reported performance of the classifier showed diagnosis of cytomegalovirus status with high specificity and sensitivity.

Vbeta (60) and Jbeta (13) primers were used in the PCR. TCRdb's table, derived via immunoSEQ multiplex PCR, lists solely in-frame clones and lacks some. The top ten hold roughly 4.4% of the sample, which has about 160,000 clones, approximately 80% seen once. Regarding this clone: Its antigen is undetermined.

V lost 3 bases to trimming and J lost 4 bases, with 30 bases between them. CDR3 length equals 20 residues. Germline V gene sequence: CDR1 MDHEN, CDR2 SYDVKM. This receptor was obtained from a man aged 30 to 39 in good health and CMV-seronegative. Sequencing was performed on PBMCs. This chain joins TRBV28 and TRBJ1-2, with a tentative D call TRBD1 (6 bases). CDR3 region: CASSLGFPPLRQAVTYGYTF. CDR3 sequence (DNA): TGTGCCAGCAGTTTGGGATTTCCTCCCCTGAGACAGGCCGTGACCTATGGCTACACCTTC.